The clone carrying this T cell receptor beta chain has a handful of counts. What it binds is not known. With 4 bases clipped from V and 5 bases from J, the junction kept 9 bases outside the gene matches. The CDR3 is 15 residues long. Germline V CDR1 and CDR2: SGDLS, YYNGEE. Profiling of TCR beta VDJ combinations and CDR3 sequences used genomic DNA as template. TCRdb passed the reads through MiXCR, listing each CDR3 protein once. The sample holds 400,000 to 450,000 distinct CDR3 sequences, around 72% seen once. This record belongs to a study of CD8+CD57+ T cells in acquired aplastic anemia. Broader study findings: Both patients and controls carried the same twenty-nine CD8+ CDR3 sequences.

Sequences were obtained from sorted CD4+, CD8+, or CD8+CD57+ T cells (not recorded which) from PBMCs. This sequence joins TRBV9 and TRBJ2-7; TRBD1 matches at 10 bases. The source is a human donor in good health, serving as a control. As DNA, the CDR3 is TGTGCCAGCAGCACATGGGACAGGGGTGGCGACGAGCAGTACTTC. This gives the protein CASSTWDRGGDEQYF.